This T cell receptor (beta chain) was retrieved from a study of beta chain features in type 1 diabetes. Study at large: Cells sorted and examined across all samples totaled almost 110 million. Findings and caveats of the study: People with Type 1 diabetes carried modestly yet significantly shorter TCRB CDR3s in all four CD4+ subsets. Type 1 diabetes patients had fewer VDJ junction insertions and more deletions.

Reverse transcribing all isolated RNA meant expressed TCRB transcripts were sequenced. The read count averaged approximately 3.3 million across naive, central memory and regulatory T cell samples. Generated by immunoSEQ multiplex PCR, the TCRdb table keeps only in-frame clones and is missing some. The repertoire includes approximately 260,000 clones, over 20% of them detected once, and 0.028% sits in the top ten. CDR1 and CDR2 from the germline V gene are SSHAT and FNYEAQ (reference sequence). The CDR3 has 15 residues. On this clone: Its specificity is unknown. Its ends do not fully match the called genes, so a read error is possible.

The sample taken for sequencing was naive CD4+ T cells from blood. This chain links TRBV7-7 with TRBJ2-5, with 8 bases that match TRBD2. The TCR was taken from a woman aged 40 to 50 with type 1 diabetes. CDR3 coding DNA: TGTGCTAGCAGCTCCACCGGGACTAGTCTAGAGACCCAGTACTTC. It yields the protein CASSSTGTSLETQYF.